This TCR beta chain was profiled in a study of T cell responses to AZD1222 COVID-19 vaccine. Study-level results: Baseline serostatus was positive in only a handful of AZD1222 recipients. Across the whole spike, CD4 TCRs peaked at regions 160-218 and 743-854. Repertoires were obtained solely post-peak T cell response.

The CDR3 loop spans 14 amino acids. Trimming pared 4 bases from V and 6 bases from J, leaving 15 bases between. Germline values: CDR1 LGHDT, CDR2 YNNKEL (reference sequence). Generated by immunoSEQ multiplex PCR, the TCRdb table keeps only in-frame clones and is missing some. The table records 170,000 or so clones, about 85% of them present only once. A word on this clone: The antigen remains unidentified.

The genes are TRBV3-1 (or the pseudogene TRBV3-2) and TRBJ1-2, with D perhaps matching TRBD1 (6 bases). This TCR derives from an adult in good health. Here the sequenced sample was peripheral blood, taken on day 0 of AZD1222 vaccination. The CDR3 loop is CASSPVGGAHGYTF. The CDR3 coding sequence is TGTGCCAGCAGCCCAGTCGGGGGGGCTCATGGCTACACCTTC.